A single sample gave rise to the 25 T cell receptor beta chains below, sequenced in a study of CD8 T cells in Susac syndrome. Random hexamers were used to reverse transcribe about 0.5 to 1 ug of RNA. TCRdb called the immunoSEQ multiplex PCR reads again in MiXCR, with one record for every CDR3 protein. The sample shows about 150,000 distinct CDR3 sequences, 85% to 95% of them seen only once. The sample comprised CD4+ T cells from PBMCs. These receptors came from a human donor with Susac syndrome.

The chain links TRBV27 to TRBJ1-2; maybe TRBD1 (5 bases). V dropped 1 base and J dropped 8 bases, with 14 bases sitting between them. Germline assignment: CDR1 MNHEY and CDR2 SMNVEV (reference sequence). This CDR3 is 14 amino acids long. CDR3: CASSLFPGGRGYTF. The CDR3, as DNA: TGTGCCAGCAGTTTATTTCCCGGGGGGAGAGGCTACACCTTC.

The rearrangement joins TRBV29-1 to TRBJ2-5; no definite D call. Trimming removed 4 bases from V and 1 base from J, with 10 bases in between. There are 13 residues in the CDR3. Germline V CDR1 and CDR2: SQVTM, ANQGSEA. The CDR3 DNA follows: TGCAGCGTTGTCCCCGTCCTCCAAGAGACCCAGTACTTC. Amino acid sequence: CSVVPVLQETQYF.

The rearrangement joins TRBV7-2 to TRBJ2-2, with TRBD2 identical over 9 bases. This CDR3 has 16 residues. The V gene end was trimmed by 5 bases and the J gene end by 4 bases; junction bases not matched to a gene: 8. CDR1 is SGHTA and CDR2 is FQGNSA in the germline V gene. The CDR3 here is CASSQLPSGVTGELFF. In DNA form, the CDR3 reads TGTGCCAGCAGCCAACTCCCTAGCGGGGTCACCGGGGAGCTGTTTTTT.

The chain carries TRBV5-1 and TRBJ2-7, with a possible D match to TRBD1 (5 bases). The CDR3 is 14 residues long. V shed 6 bases and J shed 1 base, with 14 bases lying between them. Germline lookup yields CDR1 SGHRS and CDR2 YFSETQ. The CDR3 spells CASKFQQASYEQYF. Here the CDR3 DNA reads TGCGCCAGCAAGTTCCAACAGGCGTCCTACGAGCAGTACTTC.

V gene TRBV13 combines with J gene TRBJ2-7; a weak D match, TRBD2 (6 bases). From germline, CDR1 is PRHDT and CDR2 FYEKMQ (reference sequence). CDR3 size: 14 residues. Trimming cost V 2 bases and J 1 base, with 9 bases left between them. The CDR3 DNA sequence: TGTGCCAGCAGCTTAATCGGAGGGTCCTACGAGCAGTACTTC. It yields the protein CASSLIGGSYEQYF. Full variable domain (remainder filled in from reference TRBV13 and TRBJ2-7): AAGVIQSPRHLIKEKRETATLKCYPIPRHDTVYWYQQGPGQDPQFLISFYEKMQSDKGSIPDRFSAQQFSDYHSELNMSSLELGDSALYFCASSLIGGSYEQYFGPGTRLTVT.

This rearrangement joins TRBV29-1 to TRBJ1-1; D uncertain. Germline values: CDR1 SQVTM, CDR2 ANQGSEA. The CDR3 is 10 residues long. V was pared by 5 bases and J by 6 bases, with 7 bases between. CDR3 residues: CSVMSAEAFF. As DNA, the CDR3 is TGCAGCGTTATGAGCGCTGAAGCTTTCTTT.

This rearrangement joins TRBV18 to TRBJ2-1; D remains ambiguous. This CDR3 is built from 11 residues. The ends were cut back, 3 bases at V and 9 bases at J, with 6 bases in the middle. Germline V gene sequence: CDR1 KGHSH, CDR2 LQKENI. CDR3 sequence: CASSPLAEQFF. The CDR3 DNA is TGTGCCAGCTCACCCCTCGCTGAGCAGTTCTTC.

This chain uses TRBV9 with TRBJ2-1; 10 bases line up with TRBD2. The CDR3 runs to 19 residues. V lost 4 bases, J lost 3 bases, and 16 bases stayed unmatched. CDR1 is SGDLS, CDR2 YYNGEE, per germline. The CDR3 DNA sequence: TGTGCCAGCAGCCCCCCGACAGGGTCTAGCGGGGGCCGCTACAATGAGCAGTTCTTC. Translation: CASSPPTGSSGGRYNEQFF.

This chain joins TRBV4-1 and TRBJ2-5; D is ambiguous. This CDR3 is 13 amino acids long. Trimming left V 1 base short and J 4 bases short, with 7 bases between. Looked up from germline, CDR1 is MGHRA and CDR2 is YSYEKL. CDR3 coding DNA: TGCGCCAGCAGCCAAGGCAGAAGAGAGACCCAGTACTTC. Translation: CASSQGRRETQYF.

J is TRBJ2-5 and V is TRBV7-3, with D hard to call. The CDR3 has 13 amino acids. CDR1 and CDR2 (germline): SGHTA, FQGTGA. Trimming shortened V by 1 base and J by 4 bases, and 7 bases separated the two germline ends. The CDR3 DNA is TGTGCCAGCAGCTTAAAAGTTGGAGAGACCCAGTACTTC. Translation gives CASSLKVGETQYF. Supplemented by reference TRBV7-3 and TRBJ2-5, the full variable domain reads GAGVSQTPSNKVTEKGKYVELRCDPISGHTALYWYRQSLGQGPEFLIYFQGTGAADDSGLPNDRFFAVRPEGSVSTLKIQRTERGDSAVYLCASSLKVGETQYFGPGTRLLVL.

This chain uses TRBV29-1 with TRBJ1-5; tentative D call: TRBD1 (6 bases). CDR3 size: 13 residues. Germline assignment: CDR1 SQVTM and CDR2 ANQGSEA. V was shortened by 4 bases and J by 5 bases, with 12 bases between the two germline ends. This CDR3 reads CSVATGRDQPQHF. CDR3 in DNA: TGCAGCGTTGCCACAGGGAGGGATCAGCCCCAGCATTTT.

This clonotype was detected only a few times. The J gene is TRBJ1-1, the V gene TRBV12-3 or TRBV12-4, with D uncertain. V was trimmed by 3 bases and J by 5 bases, leaving 10 bases between them. The CDR3 contains 13 residues. This CDR3 is CASSFDRGTEAFF. For the CDR3, the DNA is TGTGCCAGCAGTTTTGACCGTGGGACTGAAGCTTTCTTT.

This clonotype came up once. The V gene is TRBV24-1, the J gene TRBJ2-1; no clear D gene. V lost 6 bases and J 10 bases, leaving 15 bases between the germline ends. CDR3 length equals 13 residues. The germline V gene encodes CDR1 KGHDR and CDR2 SFDVKD. CDR3 sequence: CATSPTPVGEQFF. The DNA for the CDR3 is TGTGCCACCAGTCCTACCCCGGTGGGCGAGCAGTTCTTC.

This chain joins TRBV6-5 and TRBJ2-7; D is uncertain. V shed 8 bases and J shed 3 bases, with 14 bases lying between them. Germline CDR1 reads MNHEY; CDR2 reads SVGAGI. The CDR3 sequence is 13 residues long. CDR3 loop: CASLGRPDYEQYF. CDR3 nucleotides: TGTGCCAGCTTAGGACGGCCGGACTACGAGCAGTACTTC.

This chain uses TRBV6-6 with TRBJ2-4; 9 nucleotides match TRBD1. The CDR3 contains 13 residues. V lost 6 bases and J lost 6; bases outside the gene matches: 3. Per germline, CDR1 MNHNY and CDR2 SVGAGI (reference sequence). The chain's CDR3 is CASRDRGGNIQYF. The CDR3 bases are TGTGCCAGCAGAGACAGGGGGGGAAACATTCAGTACTTC.

The chain is built from TRBV12-5 and TRBJ2-1; D is uncertain. Germline CDR1 and CDR2: LGHNT and FRNRAP. Trimming took off 2 bases at V and 12 bases at J, with 8 bases between the two ends. CDR3 size: 11 residues. The CDR3 DNA reads TGTGCTAGTGGTTTGAAGGACGGGCAGTTCTTC. Protein product: CASGLKDGQFF. The variable domain in full, with the rest retrieved from reference TRBV12-5 and TRBJ2-1, is DARVTQTPRHKVTEMGQEVTMRCQPILGHNTVFWYRQTMMQGLELLAYFRNRAPLDDSGMPKDRFSAEMPDATLATLKIQPSEPRDSAVYFCASGLKDGQFFGPGTRLTVL.

This chain uses TRBV12-3 or TRBV12-4 with TRBJ1-1; TRBD1 might be the D (5 bases). Trimming removed 6 bases from V and 0 bases from J, with 14 bases in between. This CDR3 spans 15 amino acids. For the CDR3, the DNA is TGTGCCAGCAGCGTGGGACGGACCGTGAACACTGAAGCTTTCTTT. Translated, it gives CASSVGRTVNTEAFF.

CDR3 in amino acids: CSASDRQAEQYF. CDR3 coding DNA: TGCAGTGCTAGCGACAGGCAGGCCGAGCAGTACTTC. The chain couples TRBV20-1 to TRBJ2-7; TRBD1 might be the D (6 bases). Trimming shortened V by 3 bases and J by 6 bases, and 12 bases separated the two germline ends. Germline V CDR1 and CDR2: DFQATT, SNEGSKA (reference sequence). The CDR3 extends over 12 amino acids.

This clonotype was seen just once. The rearrangement joins TRBV20-1 to TRBJ2-5, with TRBD2 matching over 7 bases. Germline lookup yields CDR1 DFQATT and CDR2 SNEGSKA (reference sequence). With 5 bases clipped from V and 3 bases from J, the junction kept 0 bases outside the gene matches. The CDR3 is 11 residues long. The CDR3 DNA follows: TGCAGTGCTGCGGGGGAAGAGACCCAGTACTTC. Amino acid sequence: CSAAGEETQYF.

The V gene is TRBV20-1, the J gene TRBJ2-7; a possible D gene is TRBD1 (5 bases). Germline V gene sequence: CDR1 DFQATT, CDR2 SNEGSKA (reference sequence). The CDR3 covers 13 residues. V was pared by 2 bases and J by 0 bases, with 8 bases between. The CDR3 DNA reads TGCAGTGCTAGACAGGGCCTCTCCTACGAGCAGTACTTC. Its protein is CSARQGLSYEQYF.

This chain connects TRBV20-1 to TRBJ2-1, with 8 bases aligning to TRBD1. After removal of 4 bases from V and 8 bases from J, the junction contained 7 bases not matched to a gene. The length of the CDR3 is 13 residues. The germline gives CDR1 DFQATT, CDR2 SNEGSKA (reference sequence). For the CDR3, the DNA is TGCAGTGCTACCTCAGGGACAGGCCATGAGCAGTTCTTC. Translating gives CSATSGTGHEQFF.

The chain carries TRBV20-1 and TRBJ2-7; the D is unclear. The CDR3 extends over 11 amino acids. Germline V CDR1 and CDR2: DFQATT, SNEGSKA (reference sequence). With 1 base removed from V and 7 bases from J, the gap between germline ends came to 8 bases. This CDR3 is CSARGAGEQYF. The CDR3 DNA reads TGCAGTGCTAGAGGGGCTGGGGAGCAGTACTTC.

The rearrangement links TRBV29-1 to TRBJ2-3; possibly TRBD1 for D (6 bases). The CDR3 runs to 14 residues. Germline lookup yields CDR1 SQVTM and CDR2 ANQGSEA. The V end was cut by 7 bases, the J end by 4 bases, with 18 bases between. CDR3 nucleotides: TGCAGCGCAATTCCGGGACACCAGCCAGATACGCAGTATTTT. Protein sequence: CSAIPGHQPDTQYF.

The rearrangement joins TRBV20-1 to TRBJ2-1; 14 bases map to TRBD2. The CDR3 covers 15 residues. CDR1 DFQATT and CDR2 SNEGSKA come from the germline V gene (reference sequence). Trimming took 5 bases from V and 10 from J; bases not matched to a gene: 10. CDR3 in DNA: TGCAGTGCTCTGAAGACTAGCGGGGGGGCCAGGGAGCAGTTCTTC. Protein: CSALKTSGGAREQFF.

This clonotype has only one observation. The V and J genes are TRBV18 and TRBJ1-6, with a weak D call TRBD1 (6 bases). Germline assignment: CDR1 KGHSH and CDR2 LQKENI. The CDR3 length is 16 residues. V was shortened by 3 bases and J by 7 bases, with 16 bases between the two germline ends. The CDR3 reads CASSPRDKTYNSPLHF. The CDR3, as DNA: TGTGCCAGCTCACCCCGGGACAAAACATACAATTCACCCCTCCACTTT.